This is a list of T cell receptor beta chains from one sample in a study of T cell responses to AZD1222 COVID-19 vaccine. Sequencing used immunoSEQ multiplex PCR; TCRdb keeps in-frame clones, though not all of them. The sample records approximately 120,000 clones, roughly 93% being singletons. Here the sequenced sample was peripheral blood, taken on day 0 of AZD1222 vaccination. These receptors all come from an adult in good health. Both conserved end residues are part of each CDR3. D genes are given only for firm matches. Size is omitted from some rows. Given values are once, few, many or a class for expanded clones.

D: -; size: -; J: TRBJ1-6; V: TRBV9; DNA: TGTGCCAGCAGCGTAGCTATGGGAGGGATTTCACCCCTCCACTTT; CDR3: CASSVAMGGISPLHF
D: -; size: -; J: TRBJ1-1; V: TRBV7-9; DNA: TGTGCCAGCAGCCCCGGGCGGGTTAACACTGAAGCTTTCTTT; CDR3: CASSPGRVNTEAFF
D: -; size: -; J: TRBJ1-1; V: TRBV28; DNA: TGTGCCAGCACCAAGGGGAAGAACACTGAAGCTTTCTTT; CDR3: CASTKGKNTEAFF
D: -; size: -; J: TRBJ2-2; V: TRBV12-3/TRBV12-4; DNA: TGTGCCAGCAGTTTGGACCGGACCGGGGAGCTGTTTTTT; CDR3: CASSLDRTGELFF
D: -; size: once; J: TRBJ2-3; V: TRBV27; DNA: TGTGCCAGCAGTTTAAGGGCTAGCACCACAGATACGCAGTATTTT; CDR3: CASSLRASTTDTQYF
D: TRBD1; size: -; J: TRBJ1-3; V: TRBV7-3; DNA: TGTGCCAGCAGCTTAGCAGGACAGGGTCCCGCTGGAAACACCATATATTTT; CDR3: CASSLAGQGPAGNTIYF
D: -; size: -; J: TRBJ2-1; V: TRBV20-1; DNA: TGCAGTGCTAGAGTAAACAATGAGCAGTTCTTC; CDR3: CSARVNNEQFF
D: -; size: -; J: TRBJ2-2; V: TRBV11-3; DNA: TGTGCCAGCAGCCCCCCAGGGACCGGGGAGCTGTTTTTT; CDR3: CASSPPGTGELFF
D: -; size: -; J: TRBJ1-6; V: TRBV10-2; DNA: TGCGCCAGCAGTCAGGGAGACAATTCACCCCTCCACTTT; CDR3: CASSQGDNSPLHF
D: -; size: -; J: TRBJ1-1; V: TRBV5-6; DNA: TGTGCCAGCATCCAACAGGGTCGGACTGAAGCTTTCTTT; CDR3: CASIQQGRTEAFF